The present T cell receptor beta chain was sequenced within a study of tissue T cells after allogeneic stem cell transplantation. The CDR3 loop spans 16 amino acids. Germline loops: CDR1 SEHNR, CDR2 FQNEAQ (reference sequence). V shed 5 bases, J shed 0 bases, and the junction held 5 bases outside the gene matches. Profiled with immunoSEQ multiplex PCR; TCRdb holds only in-frame clones, not every one. The table has around 6,600 clones, 55% to 75% seen once; the top ten hold 20% to 30%. Autopsy tissues spanned esophagus to rectum, liver, skin, and lymphoid organs including spleen. The clonotype comes from a woman aged 18-49 years with breast cancer. The sequences come from tissue from the stomach, collected at autopsy. V is TRBV7-9 and J is TRBJ2-2; 8 bases are a match to TRBD2. CDR3 amino acids: CASSGRGLANTGELFF. The CDR3, as DNA: TGTGCCAGCAGCGGGAGGGGACTAGCGAACACCGGGGAGCTGTTTTTT.